This T cell receptor beta chain was observed in a study of naive and memory T cell subsets. TCR cDNA received a 3' ligated oligonucleotide that carried a UMI. Amplification of ligated cDNA took four PCR rounds with SP2 and nested alpha and beta constant primers. A single record per CDR3 protein comes from TCRdb applying MiXCR to the 5' RACE reads. The repertoire consists of about 48,000 distinct CDR3 sequences, with 4.7% occurring once and the leading ten covering around 0.84%. The length of the CDR3 is 17 residues. Germline CDR1 SEHNR, CDR2 FQNEAQ (reference sequence). With 0 bases clipped from V and 5 bases from J, the junction kept 8 bases outside the gene matches.

The V and J genes are TRBV7-9 and TRBJ2-3; TRBD1 matches 10 bases. The origin of this receptor is a female donor in good health. CDR3 DNA sequence: TGTGCCAGCAGCTTAGCCCTGGCGGGACAGGGGAGAGATACGCAGTATTTT. Protein: CASSLALAGQGRDTQYF.